This paragraph reports one T cell receptor (beta chain). The data originate from a study of control samples from healthy donors and cancer patients. This CDR3 contains 16 residues. From germline, CDR1 is MNHNY and CDR2 SVGAGI (reference sequence). V lost 6 bases and J lost 6; bases outside the gene matches: 15. Repertoires were generated with immunoSEQ multiplex PCR, while TCRdb's copy carries only in-frame clones and drops some. The sample records hundreds of thousands of clones, around nine tenths being singletons. Sequencing input: PBMCs. The source of this sequence is a man aged 40-49 years with head and neck cancer. The V gene is TRBV6-6, the J gene TRBJ2-7; 9 nucleotides line up with TRBD1. CDR3: CASSPREGTGWAEQYF. The CDR3 DNA reads TGTGCCAGCAGCCCTAGGGAGGGGACAGGGTGGGCCGAGCAGTACTTC.